The source of this T cell receptor (beta chain) is a study of monozygotic twins with inflammatory bowel disease. Overall study results and limits: The study found lower TCRbeta diversity (inverse Simpson) in IBD patients than in healthy co-twins.

Germline V gene sequence: CDR1 DFQATT, CDR2 SNEGSKA (reference sequence). This CDR3 comprises 14 residues. As regards this clonotype: The antigen remains undetermined.

Reprocessing the 5' RACE reads, TCRdb reports a single entry for every CDR3 protein and omits DNA. The sample's table shows more than 110,000 distinct CDR3 sequences. Sample: blood. The gene calls are TRBV20-1 and TRBJ2-7; TCRdb selects TRBD1, and the lack of DNA leaves this call unchecked. The clonotype comes from a human donor with ulcerative colitis or Crohn's disease, or a healthy co-twin of an affected twin (not recorded which). The CDR3 is CSAGGGQGGYEQYF.